This TCR beta chain appears in the sequencing data of a study of shared clonotypes between healthy human individuals. About this clone: The sample contains more than one DNA sequence encoding this CDR3.

Produced via immunoSEQ multiplex PCR; TCRdb's table is partial and in-frame only. The table has about 2.2 million clones, over 85% seen once. Terminally differentiated effector memory CD45RA+ cells were left out of the naive CD8 fraction, which was CD45RO-negative and positively selected for CCR7. This CDR3 has 13 residues. CDR1 and CDR2 from the germline V gene are MGHRA and YSYEKL. V was clipped by 0 bases and J by 3 bases, with 5 bases between them. Sequenced material: naive CD8+ T cells from PBMCs. The chain carries TRBV4-1 and TRBJ2-5; D remains ambiguous. The TCR sequence derives from a man aged 18 to 30 in good health. Some clones in this sample may be carry-over from other donors' samples. As DNA, the CDR3 is TGCGCCAGCAGCCAAGATATGGAAGAGACCCAGTACTTC. Translated: CASSQDMEETQYF.